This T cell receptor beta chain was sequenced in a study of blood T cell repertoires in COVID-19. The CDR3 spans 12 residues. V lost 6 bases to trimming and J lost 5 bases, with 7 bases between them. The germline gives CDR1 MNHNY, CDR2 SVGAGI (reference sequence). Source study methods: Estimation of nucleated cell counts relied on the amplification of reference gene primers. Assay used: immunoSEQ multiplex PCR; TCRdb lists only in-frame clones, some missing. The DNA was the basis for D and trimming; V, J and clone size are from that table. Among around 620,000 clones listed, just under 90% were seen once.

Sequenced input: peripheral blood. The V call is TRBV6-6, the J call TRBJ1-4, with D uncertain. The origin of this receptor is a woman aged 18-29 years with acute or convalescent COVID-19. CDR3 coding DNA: TGTGCCAGCAGCCTGCAGAATGAAAAACTGTTTTTT. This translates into CASSLQNEKLFF.